The 10 T cell receptor beta chains in this list originate from one sample, sequenced in a study of T cells expressing NK-cell markers. TCRdb processed the 5' RACE reads again and assigns one entry to each CDR3 protein, with no DNA. The sample's table shows about 460,000 distinct CDR3 sequences. Sequenced material: blood T cells: a sorted CD56 or NKG2C T cell subset, CD4+ or CD8+ T cells, or bulk PBMC T cells (not recorded which). These receptors were collected from a woman aged 45-59 years in good health.

This chain's CDR3 is CASSQDRLQGWYGYTF. The chain has TRBV4-1 and TRBJ1-2; TCRdb names TRBD1, which stays unverified in the absence of DNA. The CDR3 runs 16 residues. The germline CDR1 and CDR2 sequences are MGHRA and YSYEKL.

The chain employs TRBV15 and TRBJ1-2; TCRdb's assignment of TRBD1 cannot be checked, as there is no DNA. CDR3 length: 18 amino acids. Germline V gene sequence: CDR1 LNHNV, CDR2 YYDKDF (reference sequence). The CDR3 spells CATSLRMRGTRLNYGYTF.

The chain has TRBV12-3 or TRBV12-4 and TRBJ1-1; with no DNA, the TCRdb D assignment of TRBD1 cannot be verified. This CDR3 has 16 amino acids. CDR3 amino acids: CASSLRDGRGNTEAFF.

The V call is TRBV29-1, the J call TRBJ1-2; TCRdb selects TRBD1, and the lack of DNA leaves this call unchecked. The length of the CDR3 is 14 residues. Per germline, CDR1 SQVTM and CDR2 ANQGSEA. CDR3 amino acids: CSVEVNRGQGGYTF.

V is TRBV9 and J is TRBJ2-1; without DNA, the TCRdb call of TRBD2 cannot be checked. The CDR3 sequence is 16 residues long. Germline V gives CDR1 SGDLS, CDR2 YYNGEE. The CDR3 sequence: CASSAGLAGLYNEQFF.

V gene TRBV4-2 combines with J gene TRBJ2-3; as DNA is missing, the TRBD1 call by TCRdb cannot be tested. This CDR3 region has 14 residues. The germline CDR1 and CDR2 sequences are LGHNA and YNFKEQ. The CDR3: CASSQTRRTDTQYF.

V gene TRBV6-4 combines with J gene TRBJ2-1; absent DNA, TCRdb's TRBD2 call cannot be checked. This CDR3 is 15 amino acids long. CDR1 and CDR2 from the germline V gene are MRHNA and SNTAGT. Here the CDR3 reads CASSDTSSSANEQFF.

The chain couples TRBV6-1 to TRBJ1-3. This CDR3 contains 14 residues. Germline lookup yields CDR1 MNHNS and CDR2 SASEGT. The CDR3 region is CASSPYEFGNTIYF.

The genes are TRBV11-3 and TRBJ1-5. The CDR3 has 13 residues. Germline loops: CDR1 SGHNT, CDR2 YENEEA. CDR3 sequence reads: CASSRRRDQPQHF.

The chain is built from TRBV20-1 and TRBJ1-6; checking the TCRdb D call of TRBD1 is not possible without DNA. The CDR3 runs to 13 residues. Germline CDR1 is DFQATT and CDR2 is SNEGSKA (reference sequence). The CDR3 protein is CSARKGQGSPLHF.